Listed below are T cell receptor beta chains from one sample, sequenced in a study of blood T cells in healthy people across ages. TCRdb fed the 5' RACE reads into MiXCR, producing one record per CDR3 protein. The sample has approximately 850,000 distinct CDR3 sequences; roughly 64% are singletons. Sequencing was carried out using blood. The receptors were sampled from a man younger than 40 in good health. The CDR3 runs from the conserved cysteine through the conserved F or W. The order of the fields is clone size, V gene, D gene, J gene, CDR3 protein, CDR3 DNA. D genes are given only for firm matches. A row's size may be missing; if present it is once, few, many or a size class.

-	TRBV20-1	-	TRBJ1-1	CSVYGGTEAFF	TGCAGTGTCTACGGGGGCACTGAAGCTTTCTTT
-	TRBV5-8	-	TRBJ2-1	CASRSSRLEQFF	TGTGCCAGCAGGTCCAGTAGACTTGAGCAGTTCTTC
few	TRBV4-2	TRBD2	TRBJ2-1	CASSQGGTSGFNEQFF	TGTGCCAGCAGCCAAGGCGGAACTAGCGGGTTCAATGAGCAGTTCTTC
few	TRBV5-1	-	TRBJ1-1	CASSFRGGPNTEAFF	TGCGCCAGCAGCTTTAGAGGCGGCCCAAACACTGAAGCTTTCTTT
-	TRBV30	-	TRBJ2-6	CAWSIGGANVLTF	TGTGCCTGGAGTATAGGGGGGGCCAACGTCCTGACTTTC
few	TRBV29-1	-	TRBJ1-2	CSVDGTRYGYTF	TGCAGCGTTGATGGGACTCGCTATGGCTACACCTTC
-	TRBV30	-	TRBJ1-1	CAWSRQDVNTEAFF	TGTGCCTGGAGTCGACAGGATGTGAACACTGAAGCTTTCTTT
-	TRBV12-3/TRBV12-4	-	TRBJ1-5	CASSSSGSQPQHF	TGTGCCAGCAGTTCCTCCGGGAGCCAGCCCCAGCATTTT
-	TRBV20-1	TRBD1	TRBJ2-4	CSARGLNRDRGRENIQYF	TGCAGTGCTAGAGGCTTAAACCGGGACAGGGGTCGTGAAAACATTCAGTACTTC
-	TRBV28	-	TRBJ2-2	CASSSGGLGIPGELFF	TGTGCCAGCAGTTCCGGAGGCCTGGGGATACCCGGGGAGCTGTTTTTT
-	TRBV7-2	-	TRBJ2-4	CASSLGQAFKNIQYF	TGTGCCAGCAGCTTAGGGCAGGCTTTTAAAAACATTCAGTACTTC
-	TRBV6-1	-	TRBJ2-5	CANGGRQETQYF	TGTGCCAACGGTGGACGGCAAGAGACCCAGTACTTC
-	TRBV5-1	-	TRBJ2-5	CASSSHFDETQYF	TGCGCCAGCAGCTCGCACTTCGATGAGACCCAGTACTTC
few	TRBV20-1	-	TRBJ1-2	CSARDRRGYTF	TGCAGTGCTAGAGATAGAAGGGGCTACACCTTC
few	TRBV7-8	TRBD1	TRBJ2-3	CASSLTNRQGWGTDTQYF	TGTGCCAGCAGCTTAACCAACCGACAGGGTTGGGGCACAGATACGCAGTATTTT
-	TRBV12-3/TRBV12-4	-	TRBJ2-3	CATRAQGIDTQYF	TGTGCCACCCGGGCGCAGGGGATAGATACGCAGTATTTT
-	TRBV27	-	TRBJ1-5	CASSHNRAQPQHF	TGTGCCAGCAGTCACAACAGGGCTCAGCCCCAGCATTTT
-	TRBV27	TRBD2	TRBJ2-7	CASSLAVVTSGSYEQYF	TGTGCCAGCAGTTTAGCTGTTGTGACTAGCGGGAGCTACGAGCAGTACTTC
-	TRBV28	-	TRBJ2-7	CASSSWDIGYEQYF	TGTGCCAGCAGCTCTTGGGATATAGGCTACGAGCAGTACTTC
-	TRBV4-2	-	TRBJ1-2	CASSQTTGLTSNGYTF	TGTGCCAGCAGCCAGACCACTGGCCTGACAAGTAATGGCTACACCTTC
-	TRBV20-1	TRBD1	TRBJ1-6	CSASMGQGWDSPLHF	TGCAGTGCTAGTATGGGACAGGGGTGGGATTCACCCCTCCACTTT
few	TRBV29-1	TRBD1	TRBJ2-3	CSVPPGGTDTQYF	TGCAGCGTTCCCCCAGGGGGTACAGATACGCAGTATTTT
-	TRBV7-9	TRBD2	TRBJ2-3	CASSLVLAGATDTQYF	TGTGCCAGCAGCTTAGTACTAGCGGGAGCTACAGATACGCAGTATTTT
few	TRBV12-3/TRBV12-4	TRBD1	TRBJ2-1	CASSWDRQEQFF	TGTGCCAGCAGTTGGGACAGGCAAGAGCAGTTCTTC
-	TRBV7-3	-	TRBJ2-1	CASSLSFRGRGMNEQFF	TGTGCCAGCAGCTTAAGTTTTCGGGGGCGGGGTATGAATGAGCAGTTCTTC
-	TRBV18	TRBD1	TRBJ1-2	CASSPPRVGQGFGYTF	TGTGCCAGCTCACCACCTAGAGTGGGACAGGGTTTTGGCTACACCTTC
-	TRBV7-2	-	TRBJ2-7	CASSYPGFPYEQYF	TGTGCCAGCAGCTATCCGGGATTCCCCTACGAGCAGTACTTC
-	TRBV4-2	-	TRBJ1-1	CASSQDYQGRTEAFF	TGTGCCAGCAGCCAAGACTATCAGGGGCGCACCGAAGCTTTCTTT
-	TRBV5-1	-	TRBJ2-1	CASSLGGTGTHNEQFF	TGCGCCAGCAGCTTGGGAGGTACCGGGACCCACAATGAGCAGTTCTTC
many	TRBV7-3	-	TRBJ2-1	CASTPQAGNEQFF	TGTGCCAGCACCCCCCAGGCCGGCAATGAGCAGTTCTTC
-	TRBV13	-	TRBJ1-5	CASSRAGRQGSNQPQHF	TGTGCCAGCAGCCGCGCCGGGCGTCAGGGGAGCAATCAGCCCCAGCATTTT
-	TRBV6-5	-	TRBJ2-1	CASSYSIAGNYNEQFF	TGTGCCAGCAGTTACTCGATCGCTGGGAACTACAATGAGCAGTTCTTC
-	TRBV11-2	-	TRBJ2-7	CANSLAEYNEQYF	TGTGCCAACAGCTTAGCGGAATACAATGAGCAGTACTTC
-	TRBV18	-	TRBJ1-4	CASSPDRNEKLFF	TGTGCCAGCTCGCCGGACCGTAATGAAAAACTGTTTTTT
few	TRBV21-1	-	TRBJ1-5	CASSKSPGRVRQPQHF	TGTGCCAGCAGCAAAAGCCCTGGCAGGGTTAGACAGCCCCAGCATTTT
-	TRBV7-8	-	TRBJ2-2	CASSREEGGNTGELFF	TGTGCCAGCAGCAGGGAAGAGGGGGGAAACACCGGGGAGCTGTTTTTT
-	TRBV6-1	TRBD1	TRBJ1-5	CASSEARTGLGNQPQHF	TGTGCCAGCAGTGAAGCCAGGACAGGGTTGGGCAATCAGCCCCAGCATTTT
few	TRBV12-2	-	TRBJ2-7	CASRPRLGLADGEQYF	TGTGCAAGTCGCCCGCGCTTGGGACTAGCGGATGGCGAGCAGTACTTC
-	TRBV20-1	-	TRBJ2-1	CSASTYSRNEQFF	TGCAGTGCTAGCACATACAGTCGGAATGAGCAGTTCTTC
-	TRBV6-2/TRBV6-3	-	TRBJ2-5	CASSFDTGQETQYF	TGTGCCAGCAGTTTTGATACAGGTCAAGAGACCCAGTACTTC
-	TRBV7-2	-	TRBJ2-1	CASSRDFHEQFF	TGTGCCAGCAGCCGGGACTTCCATGAGCAGTTCTTC
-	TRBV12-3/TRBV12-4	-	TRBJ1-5	CASSLWENQPQHF	TGTGCCAGCAGTTTATGGGAGAATCAGCCCCAGCATTTT
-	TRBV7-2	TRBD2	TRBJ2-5	CASSQDHVAGQETQYF	TGTGCCAGCAGCCAAGATCACGTAGCGGGGCAAGAGACCCAGTACTTC
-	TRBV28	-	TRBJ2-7	CASSLKIPGSSYEQYF	TGTGCCAGCAGTCTTAAGATTCCGGGCAGCTCCTACGAGCAGTACTTC
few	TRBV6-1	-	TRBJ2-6	CASILGSGANVLTF	TGTGCCAGCATCCTTGGGTCTGGGGCCAACGTCCTGACTTTC
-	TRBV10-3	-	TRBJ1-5	CAISAVSNQPQHF	TGTGCCATCAGTGCAGTTAGCAATCAGCCCCAGCATTTT
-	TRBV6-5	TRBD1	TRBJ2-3	CASTGTGGTDTQYF	TGTGCCAGCACCGGGACAGGGGGCACAGATACGCAGTATTTT
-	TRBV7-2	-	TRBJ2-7	CASSLDGGTSEQYF	TGTGCCAGCAGCTTAGATGGTGGGACTTCCGAGCAGTACTTC
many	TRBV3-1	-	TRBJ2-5	CASSQGASSGDLQETQYF	TGTGCCAGCAGCCAAGGGGCATCCTCCGGGGACTTGCAAGAGACCCAGTACTTC
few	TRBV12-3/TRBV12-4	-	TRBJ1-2	CASSLRTAWDGYTF	TGTGCCAGCAGCTTACGGACAGCTTGGGATGGCTACACCTTC
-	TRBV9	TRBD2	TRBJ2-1	CASSDSGSLYNEQFF	TGTGCCAGCAGTGATAGCGGGAGCCTCTACAATGAGCAGTTCTTC
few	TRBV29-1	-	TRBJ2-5	CSVERGREETQYF	TGCAGCGTTGAACGGGGGCGGGAGGAGACCCAGTACTTC
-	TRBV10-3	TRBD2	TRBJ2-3	CAILLAATDTQYF	TGTGCCATCTTACTAGCGGCCACAGATACGCAGTATTTT
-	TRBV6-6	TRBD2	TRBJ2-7	CASSQSTSGGYYEQYF	TGTGCCAGCAGCCAATCGACTAGCGGGGGATACTACGAGCAGTACTTC
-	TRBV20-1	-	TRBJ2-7	CSARSVAYEQYF	TGCAGTGCGCGGAGCGTAGCCTACGAGCAGTACTTC
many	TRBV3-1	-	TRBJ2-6	CASSRGALRSGANVLTF	TGTGCCAGCAGCCGTGGCGCGCTAAGATCTGGGGCCAACGTCCTGACTTTC
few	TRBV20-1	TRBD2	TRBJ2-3	CSAPGLAGPSTDTQYF	TGCAGTGCCCCGGGACTAGCGGGACCCAGCACAGATACGCAGTATTTT
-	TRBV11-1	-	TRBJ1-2	CASSSNPGVEGYTF	TGTGCCAGCAGCTCGAACCCGGGTGTTGAGGGCTACACCTTC
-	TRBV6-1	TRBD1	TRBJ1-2	CASSEEQGAFYGYTF	TGTGCCAGCAGTGAAGAACAGGGGGCGTTCTATGGCTACACCTTC